The 28 T cell receptor beta chains reported below all come from one sample, sequenced in a study of PD-L1 blockade in urothelial cancer. Noted time point: pretreatment peripheral blood. Some clones are missing from TCRdb's copy, which holds only in-frame ones; the method was immunoSEQ multiplex PCR. Of 100,000 to 150,000 clones in the sample, roughly 84% were seen once. Specimen: PBMCs, collected around atezolizumab (anti-PD-L1) treatment. Receptors were obtained from a man aged 45-65 years with urothelial cancer.

This sequence joins TRBV7-3 and TRBJ1-2; D unclear. CDR3 length: 13 residues. Trimming removed 2 bases at V and 8 bases at J, with 12 bases between. Germline V gene lookup returns CDR1 SGHTA and CDR2 FQGTGA. CDR3 sequence reads: CASSLSMEGGYTF. CDR3 in DNA: TGTGCCAGCAGCTTATCTATGGAGGGAGGCTACACCTTC.

This clone was found a few times. The J gene is TRBJ1-5, the V gene TRBV28, with D unclear. Germline CDR1 MDHEN, CDR2 SYDVKM. The CDR3 runs 14 residues. The V gene lost 5 bases and the J gene lost 6 bases, with 14 bases spanning the gap. The CDR3 protein is CASSRLGSGQPQHF. The CDR3 DNA reads TGTGCCAGCAGTCGTCTCGGTTCTGGTCAGCCCCAGCATTTT. The full variable domain, rest sourced from reference TRBV28 and TRBJ1-5, is DVKVTQSSRYLVKRTGEKVFLECVQDMDHENMFWYRQDPGLGLRLIYFSYDVKMKEKGDIPEGYSVSREKKERFSLILESASTNQTSMYLCASSRLGSGQPQHFGDGTRLSIL.

The rearrangement links TRBV11-2 to TRBJ2-7, with 9 bases aligning to TRBD2. This CDR3 is built from 14 residues. Germline CDR1 reads SGHAT; CDR2 reads FQNNGV. With V trimmed by 5 bases and J by 7 bases, 9 bases remained unmatched. For the CDR3, the DNA is TGTGCCAGCAGCGCGGTAATAGCGGGAGTTGAGCAGTACTTC. It encodes CASSAVIAGVEQYF.

The chain couples TRBV28 to TRBJ1-1, with TRBD1 matching over 8 bases. V gave up 5 bases and J gave up 0 bases; unmatched junction bases: 14. This CDR3 has 18 amino acids. The germline gives CDR1 MDHEN, CDR2 SYDVKM. In DNA, the CDR3 is TGTGCCAGCAGTGCGGCGGGACAGGCCCTAACCGTGAACACTGAAGCTTTCTTT. It is translated as CASSAAGQALTVNTEAFF.

V usage is TRBV5-1 and J usage is TRBJ2-1; TRBD2 might be the D (5 bases). Germline-derived CDR1 and CDR2 are SGHRS and YFSETQ. V gave up 4 bases and J gave up 1 base, with 15 bases separating them. This CDR3 has 16 amino acids. DNA of the CDR3: TGCGCCAGCAGCGCCACTAGGCGAGGGTCCTACAATGAGCAGTTCTTC. This translates into CASSATRRGSYNEQFF.

The CDR3 spells CASSQDRATSEQYF. In DNA, the CDR3 is TGTGCCAGCAGCCAGGACAGGGCTACGTCCGAGCAGTACTTC. This chain connects TRBV7-2 to TRBJ2-7; 8 bases are a match to TRBD1. This CDR3 has 14 residues. Trimming cost V 5 bases and J 6 bases; bases outside gene matches: 9. Germline assignment: CDR1 SGHTA and CDR2 FQGNSA.

J is TRBJ1-2 and V is TRBV28; D remains unclear. There are 13 residues in the CDR3. Germline V gene data show CDR1 as MDHEN and CDR2 as SYDVKM. Deletions cut 5 bases from V and 1 base from J, with 8 bases between. The chain's CDR3 is CASSAIGNYGYTF. The CDR3 DNA follows: TGTGCCAGCAGTGCTATCGGTAACTATGGCTACACCTTC.

This sequence joins TRBV4-1 and TRBJ1-2, with TRBD1 matching over 9 bases. The V gene's germline CDR1 is MGHRA and CDR2 YSYEKL. The CDR3 length is 13 residues. J gave up 14 bases and V 0 bases, and 7 bases lay outside the gene matches. For the CDR3, the DNA is TGCGCCAGCAGCCAAGAAGAACAGGGGGCGGGAACCTTC. This gives the protein CASSQEEQGAGTF.

V and J are TRBV7-2 and TRBJ1-5; TRBD1 matches 8 bases. The CDR3 consists of 13 residues. Trimming removed 4 bases from V and 4 bases from J; junction bases left unmatched: 0. In germline, CDR1 is SGHTA, CDR2 FQGNSA. The CDR3 nucleotides read TGTGCCAGCAGCTGGGACAGGAATCAGCCCCAGCATTTT. Translated, it gives CASSWDRNQPQHF.

V and J are TRBV2 and TRBJ2-2; D gene unclear. The CDR3 totals 14 residues. CDR1 is SNHLY and CDR2 is FYNNEI in the germline V gene. V was cut by 2 bases and J by 1 base, with 5 bases left in between. This CDR3 is CASSESRNTGELFF. In DNA, the CDR3 is TGTGCCAGCAGTGAAAGTAGGAACACCGGGGAGCTGTTTTTT.

The CDR3, as DNA: TGTGCCAGCAGGGTAACAGGGAACACTGAAGCTTTCTTT. Translating gives CASRVTGNTEAFF. V is TRBV28 and J is TRBJ1-1, with D possibly being TRBD1 (5 bases). Per the germline V gene, CDR1 is MDHEN and CDR2 is SYDVKM. Trimming removed 6 bases from V and 1 base from J, with 9 bases in between. This CDR3 is built from 13 residues.

V usage is TRBV5-4 and J usage is TRBJ1-6; 8 bases fit TRBD1. The CDR3 extends over 17 amino acids. The V gene's germline CDR1 is SGHNT and CDR2 YYREEE (reference sequence). Germline trimming cut 1 base from V and 0 bases from J; bases unmatched to any gene: 3. CDR3 loop: CASSLQGASSYNSPLHF. CDR3 coding DNA: TGTGCCAGCAGCTTGCAGGGGGCTAGCTCCTATAATTCACCCCTCCACTTT.

The chain links TRBV6-5 to TRBJ2-2, with TRBD2 as a possible D gene (5 bases). CDR3 length: 15 amino acids. Germline V gene sequence: CDR1 MNHEY, CDR2 SVGAGI. The germline V and J ends were trimmed by 6 bases and 0 bases, with 11 bases remaining between them. CDR3 amino acids: CASSLSGPNTGELFF. The DNA for the CDR3 is TGTGCCAGCAGCTTAAGCGGACCGAACACCGGGGAGCTGTTTTTT.

The chain recombines TRBV7-8 with TRBJ2-7, with TRBD2 matching 12 bases. The CDR3 is 15 residues long. The V segment lost 4 bases and the J segment 3 bases; nucleotides outside the gene matches: 4. Germline CDR1 and CDR2: SGHVS and FQNEAQ. CDR3 loop: CASSSVLAGGYEQYF. In nucleotides, the CDR3 is TGTGCCAGCAGCTCCGTACTAGCGGGAGGCTACGAGCAGTACTTC. Variable domain in full (rest from reference TRBV7-8 and TRBJ2-7): GAGVSQSPRYKVAKRGQDVALRCDPISGHVSLFWYQQALGQGPEFLTYFQNEAQLDKSGLPSDRFFAERPEGSVSTLKIQRTQQEDSAVYLCASSSVLAGGYEQYFGPGTRLTVT.

The chain recombines TRBV5-1 with TRBJ2-1; maybe TRBD1 (8 bases). The length of the CDR3 is 13 residues. Germline values: CDR1 SGHRS, CDR2 YFSETQ. Trimming removed 2 bases from V and 12 bases from J, with 15 bases in between. The CDR3 sequence: CASSLMTGEGQFF. The CDR3 coding sequence is TGCGCCAGCAGCTTAATGACAGGGGAGGGGCAGTTCTTC.

The chain is built from TRBV10-1 and TRBJ2-1; TRBD2 aligns across 7 bases. The CDR3 length is 14 residues. The germline V gene encodes CDR1 WNHNN and CDR2 SYGVQD (reference sequence). Trimming removed 3 bases from V and 10 bases from J; junction bases left unmatched: 9. DNA of the CDR3: TGCGCCAGCAGTGATCCTCGCGGGAGCGGCGAGCAGTTCTTC. Its translation is CASSDPRGSGEQFF.

This chain connects TRBV15 to TRBJ2-1, with D hard to call. The CDR3 extends over 13 amino acids. Germline V gives CDR1 LNHNV, CDR2 YYDKDF (reference sequence). V was trimmed by 0 bases and J by 12 bases, leaving 12 bases between them. CDR3 loop: CATSRDLGYTQFF. The CDR3 DNA sequence: TGTGCCACCAGCAGAGATCTGGGCTATACGCAGTTCTTC.

The genes are TRBV30 and TRBJ1-1; 7 nucleotides align to TRBD1. The V gene end was trimmed by 0 bases and the J gene end by 3 bases; junction bases not matched to a gene: 1. There are 13 residues in the CDR3. Germline CDR1 reads GTSNPN; CDR2 reads SVGIG (reference sequence). The DNA for the CDR3 is TGTGCCTGGAGTGTACAGGGGCACACTGAAGCTTTCTTT. This sequence encodes CAWSVQGHTEAFF.

This sequence joins TRBV5-1 and TRBJ1-4, with a possible D match to TRBD1 (5 bases). CDR1 and CDR2 (germline): SGHRS, YFSETQ. There are 14 residues in the CDR3. Trimming took off 2 bases at V and 6 bases at J, with 11 bases between the two ends. Here the CDR3 reads CASSLQASDEKLFF. As DNA, the CDR3 is TGCGCCAGCAGCTTACAGGCCTCCGATGAAAAACTGTTTTTT.

This sequence joins TRBV7-3 and TRBJ2-2; D unclear. The CDR3 has 16 residues. Trimming removed 1 base from V and 2 bases from J, with 11 bases in between. Germline values: CDR1 SGHTA, CDR2 FQGTGA. CDR3 protein: CASSLSVPANTGELFF. Here the CDR3 DNA reads TGTGCCAGCAGCTTAAGCGTACCCGCCAACACCGGGGAGCTGTTTTTT.

The CDR3 region has the DNA TGCGCCAGCAGTCTTCGGACAGGGACCTACGAGCAGTACTTC. Translating it yields CASSLRTGTYEQYF. The chain joins TRBV23-1 to TRBJ2-7; TRBD1 aligns across 8 bases. TRBV23-1 is placed among ORFs of uncertain function. The CDR3 totals 14 residues. V lost 4 bases to trimming and J lost 2 bases; unmatched junction nucleotides: 4.

This chain uses TRBV7-8 with TRBJ2-1; the D gene is possibly TRBD1 (6 bases). The V gene's germline CDR1 is SGHVS and CDR2 FQNEAQ. With 5 bases removed from V and 8 bases from J, the gap between germline ends came to 13 bases. The CDR3 has 13 amino acids. The CDR3 DNA reads TGTGCCAGCAGCCTCGGACAGTCGCATGAGCAGTTCTTC. This encodes CASSLGQSHEQFF.

The chain combines TRBV5-1 with TRBJ2-7; D may be TRBD1 (6 bases). Germline V gene data show CDR1 as SGHRS and CDR2 as YFSETQ. Trimming cost V 4 bases and J 1 base, with 12 bases left between them. The CDR3 is made up of 14 amino acids. This CDR3 reads CASSPTGYSYEQYF. In DNA form, the CDR3 reads TGCGCCAGCAGCCCGACAGGTTATTCCTACGAGCAGTACTTC.

This clone has a handful of counts. The chain combines TRBV28 with TRBJ1-6; 9 nucleotides align to TRBD1. This CDR3 is built from 16 residues. The germline CDR1 and CDR2 sequences are MDHEN and SYDVKM. V lost 5 bases and J lost 5; bases outside the gene matches: 7. In nucleotides, the CDR3 is TGTGCCAGCAGTATCCCCGGGACAGGGCATAATTCACCCCTCCACTTT. Protein product: CASSIPGTGHNSPLHF. The whole variable domain, filled in from reference TRBV28 and TRBJ1-6, reads DVKVTQSSRYLVKRTGEKVFLECVQDMDHENMFWYRQDPGLGLRLIYFSYDVKMKEKGDIPEGYSVSREKKERFSLILESASTNQTSMYLCASSIPGTGHNSPLHFGNGTRLTVT.

This clone was counted only a few times. Distinct nucleotide sequences in the sample also encode this CDR3. The chain couples TRBV28 to TRBJ2-2; possible D gene TRBD1, 5 bases. The germline gives CDR1 MDHEN, CDR2 SYDVKM. The CDR3 spans 12 residues. The V end was cut by 3 bases, the J end by 6 bases, with 5 bases between. CDR3 protein: CASSLGPGELFF. The CDR3 DNA is TGTGCCAGCAGTTTGGGGCCCGGGGAGCTGTTTTTT.

Comments on this clone: The same CDR3 is also encoded by other DNA sequences in this sample. The CDR3 DNA reads TGTGCCAGCTCCGGGACTAGCGGGAGAGGCGGGGAGCTGTTTTTT. Amino acids: CASSGTSGRGGELFF. This sequence joins TRBV9 and TRBJ2-2; 14 bases align to TRBD2. CDR3 length equals 15 residues. V lost 7 bases and J lost 7; bases outside the gene matches: 6. CDR1 is SGDLS and CDR2 is YYNGEE in the germline V gene.

The chain is built from TRBV7-8 and TRBJ2-5, with 7 bases fitting TRBD2. The CDR3 sequence is 16 residues long. Germline loops: CDR1 SGHVS, CDR2 FQNEAQ. J was trimmed by 7 bases and V by 3 bases; bases with no gene match: 14. CDR3 coding DNA: TGTGCCAGCAGCTTCTCCGGGGGGACGGGATATGGGACCCAGTACTTC. This codes for CASSFSGGTGYGTQYF.

This chain's CDR3 is CASSRDRGSPLHF. The CDR3 coding sequence is TGTGCCAGCTCACGGGACAGGGGTTCACCCCTCCACTTT. V and J are TRBV27 and TRBJ1-6; 10 positions match TRBD1. The CDR3 has 13 residues. Germline V gene data show CDR1 as MNHEY and CDR2 as SMNVEV (reference sequence). V dropped 8 bases and J dropped 9; count of bases not matched to a gene: 4.